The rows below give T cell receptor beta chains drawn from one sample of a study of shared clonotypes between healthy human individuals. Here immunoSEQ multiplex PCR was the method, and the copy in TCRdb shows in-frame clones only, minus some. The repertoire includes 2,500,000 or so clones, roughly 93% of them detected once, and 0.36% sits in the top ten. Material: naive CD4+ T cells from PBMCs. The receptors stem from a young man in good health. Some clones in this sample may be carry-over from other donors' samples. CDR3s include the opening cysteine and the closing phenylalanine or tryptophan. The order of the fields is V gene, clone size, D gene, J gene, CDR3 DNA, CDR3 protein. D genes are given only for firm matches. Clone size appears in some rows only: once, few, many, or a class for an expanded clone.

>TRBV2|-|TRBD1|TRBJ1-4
TGTGCCAGCACCGTAGACAGGGTAGGAGAAAAACTGTTTTTT
CASTVDRVGEKLFF
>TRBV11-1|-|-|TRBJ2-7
TGTGCCAGCAGCTTGCAGGGGGGACCGACATACGAGCAGTACTTC
CASSLQGGPTYEQYF
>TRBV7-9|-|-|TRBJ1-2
TGTGCCACCGACACCAAAGGGAACTATGGCTACACCTTC
CATDTKGNYGYTF
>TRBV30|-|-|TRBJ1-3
TGTGCCTGGAGTGCGGACAGAGGAAACACCATATATTTT
CAWSADRGNTIYF
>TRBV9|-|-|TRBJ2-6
TGTGCCAGCAAAAGTGGGGGGCCCCTTGGGGCCAACGTCCTGACTTTC
CASKSGGPLGANVLTF
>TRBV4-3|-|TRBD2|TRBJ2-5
TGCGCCAGCAGCCAAGCCCTCATTGGCGGGAGCGGGTATGGGGAGACCCAGTACTTC
CASSQALIGGSGYGETQYF
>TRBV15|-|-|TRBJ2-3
TGTGCCACCAGCAAGGGGGACTCAAATAGCCGACCGCAGTATTTT
CATSKGDSNSRPQYF
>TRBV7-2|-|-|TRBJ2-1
TGTGCCAGCAGCTTAGCGGCAGGGCAATACAATGAGCAGTTCTTC
CASSLAAGQYNEQFF
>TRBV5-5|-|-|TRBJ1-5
TGTGCCAGCAGCGGCCCCCAGGGTACCGGCAATCAGCCCCAGCATTTT
CASSGPQGTGNQPQHF
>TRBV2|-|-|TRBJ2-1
TGTGCCAGCAGTGAATGGGGACGGAGCCCTAACAATGAGCAGTTCTTC
CASSEWGRSPNNEQFF
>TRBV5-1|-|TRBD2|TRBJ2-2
TGCGCCAGCAGCCCGGGGGGACCGACGAACACCGGGGAGCTGTTTTTT
CASSPGGPTNTGELFF
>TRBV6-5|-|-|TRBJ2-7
TGTGCCAGCAGTTACTCGCGGACCTACGAGCAGTACTTC
CASSYSRTYEQYF
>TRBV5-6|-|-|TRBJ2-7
TGTGCCAGCAGCTTGGGTCCCCGCCGGGGCGGCGAGCAGTACTTC
CASSLGPRRGGEQYF
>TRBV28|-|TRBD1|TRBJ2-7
TGTGCCAGCAGTTTAACAGGGGCGCAATACGAGCAGTACTTC
CASSLTGAQYEQYF
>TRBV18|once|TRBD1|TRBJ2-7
TGTGCCAGCTCACCGACAGGGAATAGGAACGAGCAGTACTTC
CASSPTGNRNEQYF
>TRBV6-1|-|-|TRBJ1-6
TGTGCCAGCAGTGCCTGGCGGGGAACAAATTCACCCCTCCACTTT
CASSAWRGTNSPLHF
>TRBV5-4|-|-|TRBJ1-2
TGTGCCAGCAGCTTGGGCCAGGCTAACTATGGCTACACCTTC
CASSLGQANYGYTF
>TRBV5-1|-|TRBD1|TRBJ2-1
TGCGCCAGCAGCTTGGCGAGGGGACAGACGACGAATGAGCAGTTCTTC
CASSLARGQTTNEQFF
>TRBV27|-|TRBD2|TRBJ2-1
TGTGCCAGCGGAACTATGGGCGGGAGGTCCCATGAGCAGTTCTTC
CASGTMGGRSHEQFF
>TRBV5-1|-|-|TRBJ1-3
TGCGCCAGCAGCCCTAGGGGGGGTTCCTCTGGAAACACCATATATTTT
CASSPRGGSSGNTIYF
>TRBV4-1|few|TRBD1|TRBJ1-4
TGCGCCAGCAGCCAAGGGACAGGGGTTGGAAAACTGTTTTTT
CASSQGTGVGKLFF
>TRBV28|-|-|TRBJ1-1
TGTGCCAGCAGTTTATCTTCGGGGATTGAAGCTTTCTTT
CASSLSSGIEAFF
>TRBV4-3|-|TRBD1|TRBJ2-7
TGCGCCAGCAGCCCACGGCAGGGGGCAACCTACGAGCAGTACTTC
CASSPRQGATYEQYF
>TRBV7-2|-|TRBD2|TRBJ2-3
TGTGCCAGCAGCTTACGAGCGGGAGGGATCACAGATACGCAGTATTTT
CASSLRAGGITDTQYF
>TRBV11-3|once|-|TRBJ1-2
TGTGCCAGCAGCTTAGCCCACAGGGTGTGGGGCTACACCTTC
CASSLAHRVWGYTF
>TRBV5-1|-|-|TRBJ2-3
TGCGCCAGCCACCTGGAGTTTGAGGATACGCAGTATTTT
CASHLEFEDTQYF
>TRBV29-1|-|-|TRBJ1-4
TGCAGCGTTTTAGGGCAGTTAAGTGAAAAACTGTTTTTT
CSVLGQLSEKLFF
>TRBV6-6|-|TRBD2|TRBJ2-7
TGTGCCAGCAGGGCAACTAGCGGGAGAGGTGAGCAGTACTTC
CASRATSGRGEQYF